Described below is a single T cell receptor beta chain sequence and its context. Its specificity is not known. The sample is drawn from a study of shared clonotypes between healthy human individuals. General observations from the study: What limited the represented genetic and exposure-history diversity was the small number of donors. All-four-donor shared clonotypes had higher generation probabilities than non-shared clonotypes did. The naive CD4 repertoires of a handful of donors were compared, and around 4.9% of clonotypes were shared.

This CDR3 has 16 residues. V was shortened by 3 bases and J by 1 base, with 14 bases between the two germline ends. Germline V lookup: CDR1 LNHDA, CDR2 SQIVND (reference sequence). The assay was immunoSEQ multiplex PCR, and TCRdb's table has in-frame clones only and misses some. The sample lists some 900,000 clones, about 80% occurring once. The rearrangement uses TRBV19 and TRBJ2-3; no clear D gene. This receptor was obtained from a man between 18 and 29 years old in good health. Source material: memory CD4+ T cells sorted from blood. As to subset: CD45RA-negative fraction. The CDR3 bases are TGTGCCAGTAGTATCAAAAGTGCCCCTGGCACAGATACGCAGTATTTT. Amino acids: CASSIKSAPGTDTQYF.